This record covers a single TCR beta chain. The data derive from a study of blood T cell repertoires in COVID-19. Sequencing used immunoSEQ multiplex PCR; TCRdb keeps in-frame clones, though not all of them. Of about 320,000 clones in the sample, around 88% were seen once. The CDR3 is 18 residues long. Germline CDR1 reads MDHEN; CDR2 reads SYDVKM. The J segment lost 0 bases and the V segment lost 6 bases, leaving 8 bases of the junction unmatched. The chain joins TRBV28 to TRBJ1-6; 10 nucleotides line up with TRBD1. This clonotype originated in a woman in her fifties or sixties with acute or convalescent COVID-19. The sample was peripheral blood. The CDR3 bases are TGTGCCAGCAGAGACCGGGACAGGGGAAGCTCCTATAATTCACCCCTCCACTTT. It is translated as CASRDRDRGSSYNSPLHF.